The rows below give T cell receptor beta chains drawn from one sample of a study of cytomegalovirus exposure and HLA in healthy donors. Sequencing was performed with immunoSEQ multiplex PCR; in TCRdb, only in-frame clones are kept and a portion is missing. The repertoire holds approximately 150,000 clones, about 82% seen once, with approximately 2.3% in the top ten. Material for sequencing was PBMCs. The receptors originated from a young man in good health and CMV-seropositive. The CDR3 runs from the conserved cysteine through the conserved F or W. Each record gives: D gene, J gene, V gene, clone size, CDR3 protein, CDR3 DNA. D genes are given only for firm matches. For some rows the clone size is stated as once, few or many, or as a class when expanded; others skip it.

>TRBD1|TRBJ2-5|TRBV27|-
CASNPGTGELETQYF
TGTGCCAGCAACCCCGGGACAGGGGAGTTGGAGACCCAGTACTTC
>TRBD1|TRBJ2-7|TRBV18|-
CASSPGTAYEQYF
TGTGCCAGCTCACCGGGGACAGCCTACGAGCAGTACTTC
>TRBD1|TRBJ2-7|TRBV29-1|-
CSVVQGVHEQYF
TGCAGCGTTGTTCAGGGGGTCCACGAGCAGTACTTC
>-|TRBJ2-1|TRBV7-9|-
CASNLNNEQFF
TGTGCCAGCAACCTAAACAATGAGCAGTTCTTC
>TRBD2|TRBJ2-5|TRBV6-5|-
CASSPGGPSNPQYF
TGTGCCAGCAGTCCGGGGGGACCATCAAACCCCCAGTACTTC
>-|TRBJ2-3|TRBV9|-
CASSAQGSLTDTQYF
TGTGCCAGCAGCGCGCAGGGGTCTCTCACAGATACGCAGTATTTT
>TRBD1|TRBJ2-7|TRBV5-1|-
CASSRGQGVYEQYF
TGCGCCAGCAGCCGGGGTCAGGGGGTGTACGAGCAGTACTTC
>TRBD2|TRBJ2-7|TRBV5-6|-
CASSDGLASSYEQYF
TGTGCCAGCAGCGACGGACTAGCCAGCTCCTACGAGCAGTACTTC
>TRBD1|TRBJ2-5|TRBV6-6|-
CASRQRYGKQGETQYF
TGTGCCAGCAGACAACGATACGGAAAACAGGGGGAGACCCAGTACTTC
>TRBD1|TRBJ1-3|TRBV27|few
CASALTGAGNTIYF
TGTGCCAGCGCACTCACAGGGGCAGGAAACACCATATATTTT
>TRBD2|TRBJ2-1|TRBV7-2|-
CASSLAEAGGRGEQFF
TGTGCCAGCAGCTTAGCCGAAGCGGGGGGGCGCGGTGAGCAGTTCTTC
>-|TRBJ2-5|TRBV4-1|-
CASSQLAGETQYF
TGCGCCAGCAGCCAATTGGCGGGCGAGACCCAGTACTTC
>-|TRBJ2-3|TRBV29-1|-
CSGHTGQDTQYF
TGCAGCGGGCATACAGGCCAAGATACGCAGTATTTT
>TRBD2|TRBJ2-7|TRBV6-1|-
CASSAPGIAGREQYF
TGTGCCAGCAGTGCCCCTGGGATAGCGGGGCGTGAGCAGTACTTC
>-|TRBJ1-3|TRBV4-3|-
CASSQEEIPRTIYF
TGCGCCAGCAGCCAAGAAGAAATCCCCCGGACCATATATTTT
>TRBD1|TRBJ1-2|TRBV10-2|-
CASSPDRVGGYTF
TGCGCCAGCAGCCCGGACAGGGTTGGTGGCTACACCTTC
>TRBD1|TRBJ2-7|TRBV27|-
CASSGDRGQYF
TGTGCCAGCAGTGGGGACAGGGGGCAGTACTTC
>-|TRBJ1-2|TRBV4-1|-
CASSQSGGVRYGYTF
TGCGCCAGCAGCCAATCCGGGGGAGTCCGCTATGGCTACACCTTC
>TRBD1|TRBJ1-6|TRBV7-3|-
CASSAGQGRSPLHF
TGTGCCAGCAGCGCGGGACAGGGGCGTTCACCCCTCCACTTT
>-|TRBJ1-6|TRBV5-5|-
CASSIQLNSPLHF
TGTGCCAGCAGCATACAGTTAAATTCACCCCTCCACTTT
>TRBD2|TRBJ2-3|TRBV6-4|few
CASSLDGGAGDTQYF
TGTGCCAGCAGTCTTGACGGGGGGGCCGGAGATACGCAGTATTTT
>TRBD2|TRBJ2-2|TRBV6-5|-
CASSLSPGGGLFF
TGTGCCAGCAGCTTATCACCGGGGGGTGGGCTGTTTTTT
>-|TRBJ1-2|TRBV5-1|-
CASSPGEGSYGYTF
TGCGCCAGCAGCCCTGGGGAGGGAAGCTATGGCTACACCTTC
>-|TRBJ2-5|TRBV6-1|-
CATTGRRVRETQYF
TGTGCCACCACAGGGCGCCGGGTACGGGAGACCCAGTACTTC
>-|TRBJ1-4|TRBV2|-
CASSEGAEATNEKLFF
TGTGCCAGCAGTGAAGGGGCAGAAGCAACTAATGAAAAACTGTTTTTT
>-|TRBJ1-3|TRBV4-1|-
CASSLAEGSGNTIYF
TGCGCCAGCAGCCTCGCGGAGGGCTCTGGAAACACCATATATTTT
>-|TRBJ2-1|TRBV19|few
CASSAGSSYNEQFF
TGTGCCAGTAGTGCGGGGAGCTCCTACAATGAGCAGTTCTTC
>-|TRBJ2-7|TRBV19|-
CASSIQGYEQYF
TGTGCCAGTAGTATCCAGGGTTACGAGCAGTACTTC
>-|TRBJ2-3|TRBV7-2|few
CASSLVRLGPGDTQYF
TGTGCCAGCAGCTTAGTAAGACTAGGTCCTGGTGATACGCAGTATTTT
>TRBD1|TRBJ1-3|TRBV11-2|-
CASSYRQGLVSGNTIYF
TGTGCCAGCAGCTATCGACAGGGCCTGGTCTCTGGAAACACCATATATTTT
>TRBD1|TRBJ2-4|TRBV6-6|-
CASSRGTALAKNIQYF
TGTGCCAGCAGTCGAGGGACAGCGTTAGCCAAAAACATTCAGTACTTC
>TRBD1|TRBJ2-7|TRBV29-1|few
CSVKQKGQVPSYEQYF
TGCAGCGTCAAACAAAAAGGACAGGTCCCCTCCTACGAGCAGTACTTC
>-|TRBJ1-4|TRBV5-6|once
CASSIPSGEKLFF
TGTGCCAGCAGCATCCCTTCGGGGGAAAAACTGTTTTTT
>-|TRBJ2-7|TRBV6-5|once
CASSSRGAAYEQYF
TGTGCCAGCAGTTCCCGGGGAGCGGCCTACGAGCAGTACTTC
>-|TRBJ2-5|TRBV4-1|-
CASSQVQAQETQYF
TGCGCCAGCAGCCAAGTTCAAGCCCAAGAGACCCAGTACTTC
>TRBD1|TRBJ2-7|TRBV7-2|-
CASRTRGQGERHYEQYF
TGTGCCAGCAGGACTCGTGGACAGGGTGAGAGACATTACGAGCAGTACTTC
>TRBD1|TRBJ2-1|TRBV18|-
CASSLTGVNEQFF
TGTGCCAGCTCACTGACAGGGGTCAATGAGCAGTTCTTC
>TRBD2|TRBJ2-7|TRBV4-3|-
CASSQGTSGYYEQYF
TGCGCCAGCAGCCAAGGGACTAGCGGGTACTACGAGCAGTACTTC
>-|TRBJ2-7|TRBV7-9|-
CASSLADNEQYF
TGTGCCAGCAGCTTAGCAGACAACGAGCAGTACTTC
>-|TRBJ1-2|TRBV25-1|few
CASSDLPDRYGYTF
TGTGCCAGCAGTGACCTTCCGGACAGATATGGCTACACCTTC
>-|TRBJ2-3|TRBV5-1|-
CASSLEGDTDTQYF
TGCGCCAGCAGCTTGGAGGGAGACACAGATACGCAGTATTTT
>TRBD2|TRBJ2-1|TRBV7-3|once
CASSSHPGTSPYNEQFF
TGTGCCAGCAGCTCCCACCCTGGGACTAGCCCCTACAATGAGCAGTTCTTC
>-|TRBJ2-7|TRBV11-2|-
CASSLRGVSSSNYEQYF
TGTGCCAGCAGCCTACGCGGGGTTAGTTCCTCCAACTACGAGCAGTACTTC
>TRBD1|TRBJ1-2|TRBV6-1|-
CASIKEDRGYGYTF
TGTGCCAGCATCAAAGAGGACAGGGGATATGGCTACACCTTC